The rows below give T cell receptor gamma chains drawn from one sample of a study of human gamma delta and Vdelta1 T cells. Their recognized antigens are unknown. TCRdb re-called the PCR reads with CATT. This sample has around 4,500 gamma-chain clones, with around 33% found just once. The sequencing sample was made of Vdelta1 gamma-delta T cells from blood grown in culture (DOT cells). These receptors were collected from a human donor in good health. The CDR3 runs from the conserved cysteine through the conserved F or W. Clone size is not always given. Where it is, it says once, few, many or a class for expanded clones.

clone_size: NA
j_call: TRGJP2
v_call: TRGV2
cdr3_nt: TGTGCCACCTGGGACGGTAATAATAGTAGTGATTGGATCAAGACGTTT
cdr3_aa: CATWDGNNSSDWIKTF

clone_size: few
j_call: TRGJP2
v_call: TRGV3
cdr3_nt: TGTGCCACCTGGGACCGTCCGAGGAGTAGTGATTGGATCAAGACGTTT
cdr3_aa: CATWDRPRSSDWIKTF

clone_size: medium-sized
j_call: TRGJ1/TRGJ2
v_call: TRGV3
cdr3_nt: TGTGCCACCTGGGACAGGCGGGATTATTATAAGAAACTCTTT
cdr3_aa: CATWDRRDYYKKLF

clone_size: NA
j_call: TRGJ1/TRGJ2
v_call: TRGV4
cdr3_nt: TGTGCCACCTGGGACGGGCCTTTTATTTCTCCGATAATATTGAATTATTATAAGAAACTCTTT
cdr3_aa: CATWDGPFISPIILNYYKKLF

clone_size: medium-sized
j_call: TRGJP2
v_call: TRGV8
cdr3_nt: TGTGCCACCTGGGATAGTGATTGGATCAAGACGTTT
cdr3_aa: CATWDSDWIKTF

clone_size: NA
j_call: TRGJ1/TRGJ2
v_call: TRGV3
cdr3_nt: TGTGCCACCTGGGACAGAAACCATTATTATAAGAAACTCTTT
cdr3_aa: CATWDRNHYYKKLF

clone_size: NA
j_call: TRGJ1/TRGJ2
v_call: TRGV4
cdr3_nt: TGTGCCACCTGGGACAGAAAATTGAATAAGAAACTCTTT
cdr3_aa: CATWDRKLNKKLF

clone_size: few
j_call: TRGJ1/TRGJ2
v_call: TRGV5
cdr3_nt: TGTGCCACCTGGGACAGGCCCGGGAAACTCTTT
cdr3_aa: CATWDRPGKLF

clone_size: few
j_call: TRGJP2
v_call: TRGV4
cdr3_nt: TGTGCCACCTGGGACCAGAGTAGTGATTGGATCAAGACGTTT
cdr3_aa: CATWDQSSDWIKTF

clone_size: medium-sized
j_call: TRGJ1/TRGJ2
v_call: TRGV4
cdr3_nt: TGTGCCACCTGGGGACCCAGGGGGCCCACTTCTTATTATAAGAAACTCTTT
cdr3_aa: CATWGPRGPTSYYKKLF

clone_size: NA
j_call: TRGJP1
v_call: TRGV10
cdr3_nt: TGTGCTGCGTGGGAAACCACTGGTTGGTTCAAGATATTT
cdr3_aa: CAAWETTGWFKIF

clone_size: few
j_call: TRGJ1/TRGJ2
v_call: TRGV8
cdr3_nt: TGTGCCACCTGGGATATTCACAAGAAACTCTTT
cdr3_aa: CATWDIHKKLF

clone_size: NA
j_call: TRGJP2
v_call: TRGV2
cdr3_nt: TGTGCCACCTGGGACGGAATTTATAGTAGTGATTGGATCAAGACGTTT
cdr3_aa: CATWDGIYSSDWIKTF

clone_size: NA
j_call: TRGJ1/TRGJ2
v_call: TRGV2
cdr3_nt: TGTGCCACCTGGGACGGGCTGAATAAGAAACTCTTT
cdr3_aa: CATWDGLNKKLF

clone_size: NA
j_call: TRGJ1/TRGJ2
v_call: TRGV4
cdr3_nt: TGTGCCACCTGGATGAATTATTATAAGAAACTCTTT
cdr3_aa: CATWMNYYKKLF

clone_size: few
j_call: TRGJ1/TRGJ2
v_call: TRGV3
cdr3_nt: TGTGCCACCTGGGACAGGCTTAAGAAACTCTTT
cdr3_aa: CATWDRLKKLF

clone_size: NA
j_call: TRGJ1/TRGJ2
v_call: TRGV2
cdr3_nt: TGTGCCACCTGGGACGGCAAGAATTATTATAAGAAACTCTTT
cdr3_aa: CATWDGKNYYKKLF

clone_size: few
j_call: TRGJP2
v_call: TRGV5
cdr3_nt: TGTGCCACCTGGGACAGGCCTGTGGGTAGTGATTGGATCAAGACGTTT
cdr3_aa: CATWDRPVGSDWIKTF

clone_size: few
j_call: TRGJ1/TRGJ2
v_call: TRGV8
cdr3_nt: TGTGCCACCTGGGATAAATATTATAAGAAACTCTTT
cdr3_aa: CATWDKYYKKLF

clone_size: NA
j_call: TRGJ1/TRGJ2
v_call: TRGV2
cdr3_nt: TGTGCCACCTGGGACGGTCTTAATTATTATAAGAAACTCTTT
cdr3_aa: CATWDGLNYYKKLF

clone_size: NA
j_call: TRGJ1/TRGJ2
v_call: TRGV4
cdr3_nt: TGTGCAACCTGGGACGGAAAACATTATAAGAAACTCTTT
cdr3_aa: CATWDGKHYKKLF

clone_size: few
j_call: TRGJ1/TRGJ2
v_call: TRGV4
cdr3_nt: TGTGCCACCTGGGATGGGCATCAATATAAGAAACTCTTT
cdr3_aa: CATWDGHQYKKLF

clone_size: NA
j_call: TRGJ1/TRGJ2
v_call: TRGV2
cdr3_nt: TGTGCCACCTGGGACGGCCATTCGAATTATTATAAGAAACTCTTT
cdr3_aa: CATWDGHSNYYKKLF

clone_size: NA
j_call: TRGJ1/TRGJ2
v_call: TRGV4
cdr3_nt: TGTGCCACCTGGGATGGGCTTCCCTTCCCCTATTATAAGAAACTCTTT
cdr3_aa: CATWDGLPFPYYKKLF

clone_size: NA
j_call: TRGJP2
v_call: TRGV8
cdr3_nt: TGTGCCACCTGGGATAGAGGTAGTGATTGGATCAAGACGTTT
cdr3_aa: CATWDRGSDWIKTF

clone_size: few
j_call: TRGJ1/TRGJ2
v_call: TRGV2
cdr3_nt: TGTGCCACCTGGGACGAAACGAATTATTATAAGAAACTCTTT
cdr3_aa: CATWDETNYYKKLF

clone_size: few
j_call: TRGJ1/TRGJ2
v_call: TRGV5P
cdr3_nt: TGTGCCACCTGGGGAAGAAAGCCGAATTATTATAAGAAACTCTTT
cdr3_aa: CATWGRKPNYYKKLF

clone_size: NA
j_call: TRGJP1
v_call: TRGV2
cdr3_nt: TGTGCCACCTGGGAAGCTGGTTGGTTCAAGATATTT
cdr3_aa: CATWEAGWFKIF

clone_size: few
j_call: TRGJ1/TRGJ2
v_call: TRGV4
cdr3_nt: TGTGCCACCTGGGACGGGCGTTCCAATTATTATAAGAAACTCTTT
cdr3_aa: CATWDGRSNYYKKLF

clone_size: NA
j_call: TRGJ1/TRGJ2
v_call: TRGV2
cdr3_nt: TGTGCCACCTGGGACGTTGGTTATAAGAAACTCTTT
cdr3_aa: CATWDVGYKKLF

clone_size: once
j_call: TRGJ1/TRGJ2
v_call: TRGV5
cdr3_nt: TGTGCCACCTGGGACAGGCAACCCGAAAGGAAACTCTTT
cdr3_aa: CATWDRQPERKLF

clone_size: medium-sized
j_call: TRGJ1/TRGJ2
v_call: TRGV4
cdr3_nt: TGTGCCACCTGGGATGTTTTCAGCCCCCCGAAACTCTTT
cdr3_aa: CATWDVFSPPKLF

clone_size: few
j_call: TRGJP2
v_call: TRGV3
cdr3_nt: TGTGCCACCTGGGACCCTCCGGGGTATAGTAGTGATTGGATCAAGACGTTT
cdr3_aa: CATWDPPGYSSDWIKTF

clone_size: NA
j_call: TRGJ1/TRGJ2
v_call: TRGV2
cdr3_nt: TGTGCCACCTGGGACGTTCCGTATAAGAAACTCTTT
cdr3_aa: CATWDVPYKKLF

clone_size: few
j_call: TRGJ1/TRGJ2
v_call: TRGV5
cdr3_nt: TGTGCCACCTGGGAAATGGCTTCTTATAAGAAACTCTTT
cdr3_aa: CATWEMASYKKLF

clone_size: few
j_call: TRGJ1/TRGJ2
v_call: TRGV2
cdr3_nt: TGTGCCACCTGGGACGACCGCTTTCTTTCGACCTTCCATTATTATAAGAAACTCTTT
cdr3_aa: CATWDDRFLSTFHYYKKLF

clone_size: NA
j_call: TRGJ1/TRGJ2
v_call: TRGV8
cdr3_nt: TGTGCCACCTGGGATAGGGAAAATTATTATAAGAAACTCTTT
cdr3_aa: CATWDRENYYKKLF

clone_size: medium-sized
j_call: TRGJ1/TRGJ2
v_call: TRGV5
cdr3_nt: TGTGCCACCTGGGACGTTTATAAGAAACTCTTT
cdr3_aa: CATWDVYKKLF